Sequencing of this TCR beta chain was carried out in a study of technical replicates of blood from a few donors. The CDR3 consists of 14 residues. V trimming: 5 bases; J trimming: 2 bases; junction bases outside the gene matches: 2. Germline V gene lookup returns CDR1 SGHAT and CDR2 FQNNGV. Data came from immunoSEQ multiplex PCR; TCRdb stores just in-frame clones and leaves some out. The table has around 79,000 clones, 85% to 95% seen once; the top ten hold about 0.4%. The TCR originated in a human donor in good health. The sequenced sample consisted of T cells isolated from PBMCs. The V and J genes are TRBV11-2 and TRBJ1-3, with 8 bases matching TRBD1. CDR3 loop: CASSKQGAGNTIYF. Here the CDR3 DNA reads TGTGCCAGCAGCAAACAGGGGGCTGGAAACACCATATATTTT.